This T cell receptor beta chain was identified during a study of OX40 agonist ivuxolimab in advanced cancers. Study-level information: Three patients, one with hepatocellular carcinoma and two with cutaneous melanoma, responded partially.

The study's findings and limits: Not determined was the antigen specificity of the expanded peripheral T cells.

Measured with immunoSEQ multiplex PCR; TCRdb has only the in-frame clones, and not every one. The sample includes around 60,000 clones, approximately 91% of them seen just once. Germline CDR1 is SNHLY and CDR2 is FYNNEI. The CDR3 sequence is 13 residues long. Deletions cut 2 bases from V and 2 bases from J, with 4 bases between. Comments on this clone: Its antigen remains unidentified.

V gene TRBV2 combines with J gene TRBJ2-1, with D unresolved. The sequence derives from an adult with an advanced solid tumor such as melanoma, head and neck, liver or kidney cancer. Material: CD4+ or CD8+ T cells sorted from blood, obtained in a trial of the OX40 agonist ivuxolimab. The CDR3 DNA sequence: TGTGCCAGCAGTGAACGCCCCTACAATGAGCAGTTCTTC. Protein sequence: CASSERPYNEQFF.